The 28 T cell receptor beta chains below all came from one sample that was sequenced in a study of T-cell memory formation after mild COVID-19. TCRdb analysed the 5' RACE reads with MiXCR anew, one entry per CDR3 protein. Among 300,000 or so distinct CDR3 sequences listed, roughly 16% were seen once. The sequencing sample was made of PBMCs or a T cell subset sorted from them (not recorded which). The receptors were sampled from a man younger than 35 who had mild COVID-19 (a few samples of this study predate the infection). Cell type and time point are not known.

Here the CDR3 DNA reads TGCGCCAGCAGCTTGGCCTCGGTAGCGGGGGGCGATGGAGAGACCCAGTACTTC. Amino acid sequence: CASSLASVAGGDGETQYF. The chain couples TRBV5-1 to TRBJ2-5, with 10 bases that match TRBD2. This CDR3 comprises 18 residues. Germline loops: CDR1 SGHRS, CDR2 YFSETQ. V was clipped by 0 bases and J by 4 bases; unmatched bases: 12.

The chain couples TRBV7-9 to TRBJ2-1; TRBD2 matches 10 bases. J was trimmed by 5 bases and V by 5 bases; bases with no gene match: 6. Germline lookup yields CDR1 SEHNR and CDR2 FQNEAQ (reference sequence). This CDR3 region has 15 residues. CDR3 nucleotide sequence: TGTGCCAGCAGCCTCCCTAGCGGGAGCCACAATGAGCAGTTCTTC. Its translation: CASSLPSGSHNEQFF.

The V gene is TRBV15, the J gene TRBJ1-3, with no clear D. CDR1 and CDR2 (germline): LNHNV, YYDKDF (reference sequence). Deletions cut 3 bases from V and 0 bases from J, with 15 bases between. The CDR3 is made up of 17 amino acids. Here the CDR3 reads CATSRDSEEPSGNTIYF. CDR3 coding DNA: TGTGCCACCAGCAGGGACTCGGAGGAACCCTCTGGAAACACCATATATTTT.

The J gene is TRBJ2-7, the V gene TRBV6-5; D may be TRBD2 (7 bases). This CDR3 has 15 residues. V shed 5 bases and J shed 7 bases, with 21 bases lying between them. Germline V CDR1 and CDR2: MNHEY, SVGAGI. The CDR3 region is CASSQQGILGREQYF. The CDR3 coding sequence is TGTGCCAGCAGTCAACAGGGAATCCTCGGGAGGGAGCAGTACTTC.

This clonotype showed up just a few times. The gene calls are TRBV5-1 and TRBJ1-5; the D is unclear. CDR1 and CDR2 from the germline V gene are SGHRS and YFSETQ. CDR3 length: 13 amino acids. V lost 4 bases and J lost 4, with 9 bases in between. CDR3 protein: CASSMDPNQPQHF. The CDR3 nucleotides are TGCGCCAGCAGCATGGACCCTAATCAGCCCCAGCATTTT.

Ten or more counts support this clonotype. The chain combines TRBV4-3 with TRBJ2-3; D is uncertain. Between the trimmed V and J ends, which lost 0 bases and 2 bases, there was a span of 6 bases. Germline-derived CDR1 and CDR2 are LGHNA and YSLEER. The CDR3 length is 14 residues. DNA of the CDR3: TGCGCCAGCAGCCAAGATCAGATCACAGATACGCAGTATTTT. Its protein is CASSQDQITDTQYF.

The chain recombines TRBV7-2 with TRBJ1-2; D gene unclear. Trimming removed 5 bases from V and 4 bases from J, with 14 bases in between. In germline, CDR1 is SGHTA, CDR2 FQGNSA. The CDR3 runs to 14 residues. The CDR3 DNA is TGTGCCAGCAGCCCTGATGGAGCTACCTATGGCTACACCTTC. This gives the protein CASSPDGATYGYTF.

This clonotype was counted a few times. The genes are TRBV18 and TRBJ1-5; the D gene is possibly TRBD1 (6 bases). The CDR3 spans 16 residues. V was pared by 3 bases and J by 5 bases, with 17 bases between. Germline V lookup: CDR1 KGHSH, CDR2 LQKENI. The CDR3 nucleotides read TGTGCCAGCTCACCCGCGGTACAGGGTTTCGATCAGCCCCAGCATTTT. Translation: CASSPAVQGFDQPQHF.

This clonotype was seen more than once but under ten times. J is TRBJ1-4 and V is TRBV27; D unresolved. This CDR3 contains 15 residues. Trimming shortened V by 7 bases and J by 4 bases, and 16 bases separated the two germline ends. CDR1 is MNHEY and CDR2 is SMNVEV in the germline V gene (reference sequence). Written as DNA, the CDR3 is TGTGCCAGCACTTCCGCGGCGTCCTTTAATGAAAAACTGTTTTTT. Translation: CASTSAASFNEKLFF.

This chain links TRBV5-1 with TRBJ2-1; D ambiguous. Deletions cut 0 bases from V and 5 bases from J, with 9 bases between. CDR3 length: 14 amino acids. Germline V lookup: CDR1 SGHRS, CDR2 YFSETQ. Written as DNA, the CDR3 is TGCGCCAGCAGCTTGGTGTCACTCGACAATGAGCAGTTCTTC. It specifies CASSLVSLDNEQFF.

This chain connects TRBV9 to TRBJ2-2, with D perhaps TRBD1 (5 bases). CDR1 is SGDLS, CDR2 YYNGEE, per germline. The V gene lost 0 bases and the J gene lost 0 bases, with 6 bases spanning the gap. CDR3 length: 15 residues. The CDR3 region is CASSVGQPNTGELFF. The CDR3 DNA is TGTGCCAGCAGCGTAGGACAGCCGAACACCGGGGAGCTGTTTTTT.

The chain carries TRBV14 and TRBJ1-1, with D perhaps TRBD1 (5 bases). V was clipped by 0 bases and J by 5 bases, with 16 bases between them. The germline CDR1 and CDR2 sequences are SGHDN and FVKESK. CDR3 length: 16 residues. The CDR3 sequence is CASSQEGKRGFTEAFF. CDR3 sequence (DNA): TGTGCCAGCAGCCAAGAAGGAAAGAGGGGTTTTACTGAAGCTTTCTTT. The full variable domain, its missing parts supplied by reference TRBV14 and TRBJ1-1, is EAGVTQFPSHSVIEKGQTVTLRCDPISGHDNLYWYRRVMGKEIKFLLHFVKESKQDESGMPNNRFLAERTGGTYSTLKVQPAELEDSGVYFCASSQEGKRGFTEAFFGQGTRLTVV.

This clonotype showed up just a few times. The rearrangement uses TRBV12-5 and TRBJ2-5; tentatively, D is TRBD1 (6 bases). The CDR3 extends over 12 amino acids. Trimming left V 3 bases short and J 7 bases short, with 9 bases between. The germline CDR1 and CDR2 sequences are LGHNT and FRNRAP. The CDR3 sequence is CASGFEQGTQYF. As DNA, the CDR3 is TGTGCTAGTGGTTTCGAACAGGGGACCCAGTACTTC.

The rearrangement links TRBV18 to TRBJ2-7; D possibly matches TRBD1 or TRBD2 (6 bases each). Per germline, CDR1 KGHSH and CDR2 LQKENI. The V end was cut by 5 bases, the J end by 4 bases, with 12 bases between. The CDR3 is made up of 13 amino acids. The CDR3 protein is CASSAGHQYEQYV. Written as DNA, the CDR3 is TGTGCCAGCTCAGCGGGACACCAATACGAGCAGTACGTC.

This clonotype was seen a few times. The J gene is TRBJ2-5, the V gene TRBV12-3 or TRBV12-4; D remains ambiguous. The CDR3 is 14 residues long. V lost 3 bases and J 3 bases, leaving 11 bases between the germline ends. The CDR3 here is CASSLGSKEETQYF. DNA for the CDR3: TGTGCCAGCAGTTTGGGTAGCAAGGAAGAGACCCAGTACTTC.

This chain connects TRBV20-1 to TRBJ2-3, with D perhaps TRBD1 (7 bases). CDR1 and CDR2 (germline): DFQATT, SNEGSKA (reference sequence). The CDR3 length is 14 residues. V was cut by 5 bases and J by 8 bases, with 20 bases left in between. The CDR3 nucleotides are TGCAGTGCTCAGTACAGGGGAACCGGGGGTACGCAGTATTTT. Its translation: CSAQYRGTGGTQYF.

The chain is built from TRBV2 and TRBJ1-4; D ambiguous. This CDR3 contains 12 residues. V was cut by 8 bases and J by 8 bases, with 12 bases left in between. From germline, CDR1 is SNHLY and CDR2 FYNNEI. Written as DNA, the CDR3 is TGTGCCAGCTCGAGGGAAGGGGAAAAACTGTTTTTT. Translated, it gives CASSREGEKLFF.

The chain is built from TRBV6-2 or TRBV6-3 and TRBJ1-2, with a possible D match to TRBD1 (5 bases). V was shortened by 2 bases and J by 7 bases, with 11 bases between the two germline ends. The CDR3 loop spans 13 amino acids. Germline V lookup: CDR1 MNHEY, CDR2 SVGEGT. The CDR3 nucleotides are TGTGCCAGCAGTTACCCGGGACCGGGTGGCTACACCTTC. This codes for CASSYPGPGGYTF.

In its sample, this clonotype was seen many times. This chain connects TRBV7-9 to TRBJ2-3, with D perhaps being TRBD1 or TRBD2 (6 bases each). CDR3 length: 15 residues. V gave up 5 bases and J gave up 1 base, with 13 bases separating them. The germline V gene encodes CDR1 SEHNR and CDR2 FQNEAQ (reference sequence). CDR3 DNA sequence: TGTGCCAGCAGCCCACTCGGGGGCGGCACAGATACGCAGTATTTT. It specifies CASSPLGGGTDTQYF.

V gene TRBV20-1 combines with J gene TRBJ1-1, with TRBD1 as a possible D gene (5 bases). CDR1 is DFQATT, CDR2 SNEGSKA, per germline (reference sequence). The CDR3 runs 12 residues. The V and J ends lost 0 bases and 5 bases respectively, with 7 bases between them. CDR3 DNA sequence: TGCAGTGCTAGAGAGGGGGGGACTGAAGCTTTCTTT. Protein: CSAREGGTEAFF.

This clonotype was picked up a small number of times. The chain links TRBV7-9 to TRBJ1-1; D is possibly TRBD1 (6 bases). This CDR3 spans 14 amino acids. Germline values: CDR1 SEHNR, CDR2 FQNEAQ (reference sequence). V was pared by 5 bases and J by 5 bases, with 15 bases between. Written as DNA, the CDR3 is TGTGCCAGCAGCACAGGGTTGGGTTTTACTGAAGCTTTCTTT. It translates to CASSTGLGFTEAFF.

The V gene is TRBV7-6, the J gene TRBJ1-3; the match to TRBD1 covers 7 bases. The CDR3 is 15 residues long. CDR1 is SGHVS and CDR2 is FNYEAQ in the germline V gene. V was pared by 8 bases and J by 0 bases, with 7 bases of the junction left unmatched. CDR3 nucleotides: TGTGCCAGCGGAGACAGGGAAAACTCTGGAAACACCATATATTTT. This codes for CASGDRENSGNTIYF. Complete variable domain (other parts from reference TRBV7-6 and TRBJ1-3): GAGVSQSPRYKVTKRGQDVALRCDPISGHVSLYWYRQALGQGPEFLTYFNYEAQQDKSGLPNDRFSAERPEGSISTLTIQRTEQRDSAMYRCASGDRENSGNTIYFGEGSWLTVV.

This clonotype was found a few times. This rearrangement joins TRBV27 to TRBJ2-2; 9 bases line up with TRBD2. CDR3 length: 16 amino acids. Looked up from germline, CDR1 is MNHEY and CDR2 is SMNVEV (reference sequence). With 4 bases clipped from V and 1 base from J, the junction kept 4 bases outside the gene matches. CDR3 loop: CASSSLSGRNTGELFF. CDR3 DNA sequence: TGTGCCAGCAGTTCCCTTAGCGGGAGGAACACCGGGGAGCTGTTTTTT.

There are a few counts of this clonotype. The chain carries TRBV7-2 and TRBJ2-1; 9 positions match TRBD1. V trimming: 6 bases; J trimming: 5 bases; junction bases outside the gene matches: 5. The CDR3 runs to 14 residues. CDR1 is SGHTA and CDR2 is FQGNSA in the germline V gene. The CDR3 sequence: CASSRQGGNNEQFF. CDR3 nucleotides: TGTGCCAGCAGTAGACAGGGGGGAAACAATGAGCAGTTCTTC.

This clonotype was picked up many times. The chain couples TRBV5-1 to TRBJ2-3; D gene unclear. CDR1 and CDR2 (germline): SGHRS, YFSETQ. This CDR3 is built from 15 residues. Between the trimmed V and J ends, which lost 4 bases and 0 bases, there was a span of 12 bases. This CDR3 is CASSLERTSTDTQYF. CDR3 bases: TGCGCCAGCAGCCTCGAGCGCACCAGCACAGATACGCAGTATTTT.

The chain employs TRBV28 and TRBJ1-3; D remains ambiguous. V was pared by 6 bases and J by 0 bases, with 12 bases between. The CDR3 runs to 15 residues. CDR1 and CDR2 from the germline V gene are MDHEN and SYDVKM. The CDR3 DNA reads as TGTGCCAGCAGCCCCACGGATCACTCTGGAAACACCATATATTTT. This codes for CASSPTDHSGNTIYF.

This clonotype was detected many times. The chain combines TRBV4-1 with TRBJ1-5, with unresolved D. The CDR3 contains 15 residues. Germline CDR1 is MGHRA and CDR2 is YSYEKL. Trimming shortened V by 4 bases and J by 0 bases, and 10 bases separated the two germline ends. Here the CDR3 DNA reads TGCGCCAGCAGCCCCCGCTGGGTTAGCAATCAGCCCCAGCATTTT. It translates to CASSPRWVSNQPQHF.

The V and J genes are TRBV3-1 and TRBJ2-5; 8 positions agree with TRBD1. This CDR3 spans 13 amino acids. Germline lookup yields CDR1 LGHDT and CDR2 YNNKEL (reference sequence). Losses at the gene ends were 3 bases for V and 5 bases for J; bases not matched to a gene: 2. In nucleotides, the CDR3 is TGTGCCAGCAGCCAGACAGGGGTGGAGACCCAGTACTTC. Its translation: CASSQTGVETQYF.